These T cell receptor beta chains were read from a single sample in a study of blood T cell repertoires in COVID-19. Sequenced by immunoSEQ multiplex PCR; TCRdb stores in-frame clones only, minus some. The table records more than 250,000 clones, 70% to 90% of them present only once. Sequenced input: peripheral blood. These receptors all come from a woman aged 45-59 years with COVID-19, enrolled during active disease. The CDR3 runs from the conserved cysteine through the conserved F or W.

v_gene,CDR3aa
TRBV9,CASSVAWTAGNEQFF
TRBV11-2,CASSLDVRTGGYVYGYTF
TRBV6-2/TRBV6-3,CASSYWGQTEQFF
TRBV7-9,CASSQPLRDRGYGYTF
TRBV19,CASSIRAGSTEAFF
TRBV5-1,CASRWTGGDEQFF
TRBV13,CASSFGQGYGYTF
TRBV5-1,CASSGLAGPGGTDTQYF
TRBV5-5,CASSFGRGVWDMEPQHF
TRBV3-1/TRBV3-2,CASSQEVPGRMSSYNEQFF
TRBV30,CAFCPGEGDTQYF
TRBV6-5,CASSWSSGGTDTQYF
TRBV29-1,CSSRGLDTEAFF
TRBV5-1,CASSSGQYFYGYTF
TRBV6-2/TRBV6-3,CASSPTTGATEAFF
TRBV7-6,CASSLVPIGGGRAYEQYF
TRBV4-1,CASSQEWRGGDTQYF
TRBV19,CASTDSNQPQHF
TRBV15,CATSRDRGELETQYF
TRBV5-8,CASSLAMLKGVETQYF
TRBV20-1,CSASGLQGFDLDIQYF
TRBV10-3,CAISERGTGNQPQHF
TRBV5-1,CASSPGGRETDTQYF
TRBV27,CASSLTDPANGYTF
TRBV6-5,CASRLSGTYYNEQFF
TRBV3-1/TRBV3-2,CASSPTASTDTQYF
TRBV6-6,CASSSSGRGNEQFF
TRBV7-3,CASRADRGTTGEAFF
TRBV4-2,CASSQDRTENNSPLHF
TRBV6-2/TRBV6-3,CASSPKLGQSLGNHNQPQHF
TRBV9,CASSVATSGNYEQFF
TRBV10-1,CASSDLAEVTDTQYF
TRBV6-2/TRBV6-3,CASSKPAGGWYNEQFF
TRBV19,CASSGGTAMNTEAFF
TRBV30,CACSRGNYNEQFF
TRBV4-2,CASSPGTVNYGYTF
TRBV7-7,CASSRGGENTEAFF
TRBV30,CAWARQGSVSNQPQHF
TRBV18,CASSPPGGGLNTEAFF
TRBV13,CASSFGQAAAYTGELFF
TRBV2,CASSGATHTDTQYF
TRBV7-9,CASSSDYPLMAYEQYF
TRBV7-2,CASSLLGSRDMNTEAFF
TRBV10-1,CASSWDREAYEQYF
TRBV15,CATSRDRQTSYEQYF